This record concerns one TCR beta chain sequence. The entry originates in a study of monozygotic twins with inflammatory bowel disease. TCRdb reprocessed the 5' RACE reads and keeps a single row for each CDR3 protein, giving no DNA. Its table records around 380,000 distinct CDR3 sequences. This receptor was identified in a human donor with ulcerative colitis or Crohn's disease, or a healthy co-twin of an affected twin (not recorded which). Sequencing was done on a sample of blood.

CDR3 protein: CASSLGTNSPLHF. V is TRBV7-2 and J is TRBJ1-6; the D call of TRBD1 rests on TCRdb alone, since no DNA is present to check it. The CDR3 spans 13 residues. Germline V gives CDR1 SGHTA, CDR2 FQGNSA.